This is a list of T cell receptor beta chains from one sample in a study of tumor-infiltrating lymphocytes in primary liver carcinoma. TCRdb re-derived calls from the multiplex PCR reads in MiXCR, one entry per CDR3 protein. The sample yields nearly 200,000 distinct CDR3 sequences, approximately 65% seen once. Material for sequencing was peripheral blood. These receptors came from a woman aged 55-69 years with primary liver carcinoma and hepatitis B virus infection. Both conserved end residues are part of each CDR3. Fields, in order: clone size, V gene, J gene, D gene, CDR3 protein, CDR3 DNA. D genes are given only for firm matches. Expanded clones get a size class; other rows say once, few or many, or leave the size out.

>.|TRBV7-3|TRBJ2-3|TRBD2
CAGSLGRGTQYF
TGTGCCGGCAGCCTAGGGAGGGGTACGCAGTATTTT
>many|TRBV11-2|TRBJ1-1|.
CASSFMGRMNTEAFF
TGTGCCAGCAGCTTTATGGGCAGAATGAACACTGAAGCTTTCTTT
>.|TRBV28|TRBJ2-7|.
CASSLWDNTTYEQYF
TGTGCCAGTAGTTTATGGGACAACACGACCTACGAGCAGTACTTC
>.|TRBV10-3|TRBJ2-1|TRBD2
CASSPLTSGYNEQFF
TGTGCCTCATCGCCCCTGACTAGCGGTTACAATGAGCAGTTCTTC
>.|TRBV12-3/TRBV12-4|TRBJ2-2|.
CACSVSNTGELFF
TGTGCCTGCAGCGTCTCGAACACCGGGGAGCTGTTCTTT
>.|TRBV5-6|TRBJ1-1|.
CASRSGHVNTEAFF
TGTGCCAGCAGATCCGGACACGTAAACACTGAAGCTTTCTTT
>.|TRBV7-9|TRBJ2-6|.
CASSLHGIGTNVLTF
TGTGCCAGCAGCTTACATGGGATTGGGACCAACGTCCTGACTTTC
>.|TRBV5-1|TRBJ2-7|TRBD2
CASRGGRAVEQYF
TGCGCCAGCAGAGGAGGGAGGGCCGTCGAGCAGTACTTC
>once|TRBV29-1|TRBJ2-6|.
CGVMGEGTGANALTF
TGCGGCGTTATGGGGGAAGGGACTGGGGCCAACGCCCTGACTTTC
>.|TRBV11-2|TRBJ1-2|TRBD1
CANSRTEAGGNYGYTF
TGTGCCAACAGCCGAACCGAGGCAGGGGGGAACTATGGCTACACCTTC
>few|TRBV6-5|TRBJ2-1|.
CASCYLSSYDEQFF
TGTGCCAGCTGTTACCTGAGCTCCTACGATGAGCAGTTCTTC
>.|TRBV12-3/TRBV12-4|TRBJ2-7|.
CASSLGVGRTEENPVF
TGTGCCAGCAGTCTAGGGGTCGGACGGACAGAGGAAAACCCGGTCTTC
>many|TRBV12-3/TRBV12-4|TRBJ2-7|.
CASSLRRGREQYF
TGTGCCAGCAGTCTTCGTAGGGGGAGGGAGCAGTACTTC
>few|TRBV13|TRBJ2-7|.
CASSLGGGRIYEQYF
TGTGCCAGCAGCTTAGGGGGGGGGCGGATCTACGAGCAGTACTTC
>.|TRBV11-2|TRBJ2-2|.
CASSLRVTGLKTGELFF
TGTGCCAGCAGCTTACGGGTGACGGGCTTGAAGACTGGAGAGCTGTTTTTT
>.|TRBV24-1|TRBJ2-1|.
CATRGTDSSYNEQFF
TGTGCCACCAGGGGGACTGACAGCTCCTACAATGAGCAGTTCTTC
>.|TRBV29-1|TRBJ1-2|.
CSVGSHGYDYTF
TGCAGCGTTGGTTCACATGGCTATGACTACACCTTC
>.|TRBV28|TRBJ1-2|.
CASSSGQLLINYGYTF
TGTGCCAGCAGTTCTGGACAGCTCTTAATTAACTATGGCTACACCTTC
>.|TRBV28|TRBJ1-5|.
CASSTPVRAREPQHF
TGTGCCAGCAGCACTCCGGTACGGGCTCGGGAACCCCAGCATTTT
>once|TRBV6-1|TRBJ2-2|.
CASSVGANANTGELFF
TGTGCCAGCAGTGTAGGGGCTAACGCTAACACCGGAGAGCTGTTTTTT
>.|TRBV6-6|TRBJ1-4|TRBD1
CASRSGTGSDKLFF
TGTGCCAGCAGATCCGGGACAGGTTCTGATAAGCTGTTTTTT
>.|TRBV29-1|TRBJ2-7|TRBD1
CSVALWDSSYEQYF
TGCAGCGTCGCCCTTTGGGACAGCTCCTACGAGCAGTACTTC
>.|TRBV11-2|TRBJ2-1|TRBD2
CARTLVRSLAGAYNEQFF
TGTGCCAGGACCTTAGTTAGATCCCTAGCGGGCGCCTACAATGAGCAGTTCTTC
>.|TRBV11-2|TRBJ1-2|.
CTSSLDPGVIYGYTF
TGTACCAGCAGTTTAGATCCGGGAGTAATCTATGGCTACACCTTC
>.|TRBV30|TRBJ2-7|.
CAWSQGKEQYF
TGTGCCTGGTCCCAGGGCAAGGAGCAGTACTTC
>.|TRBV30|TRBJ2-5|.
CASDQRTEETHYF
TGTGCCTCGGACCAAAGAACAGAAGAGACCCACTACTTC
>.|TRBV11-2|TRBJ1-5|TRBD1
CASSATPGTGDNQPHHF
TGTGCCAGCAGTGCCACTCCCGGGACAGGGGACAATCAGCCCCATCATTTT
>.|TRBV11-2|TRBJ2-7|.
CASSRLARGSEQHF
TGTGCCAGCAGCAGGCTAGCGAGGGGCTCGGAGCAGCACTTC
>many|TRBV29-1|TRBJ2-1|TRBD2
CSVAGLAGDEQFF
TGCAGCGTTGCAGGACTAGCGGGAGACGAGCAGTTCTTC
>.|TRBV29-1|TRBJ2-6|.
CSVEAPPGAGDTGANVLTF
TGTAGCGTTGAAGCCCCCCCCGGGGCAGGGGATACCGGGGCCAACGTCCTGACTTTC
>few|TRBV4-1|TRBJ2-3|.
CASSHQPDTQYF
TGCGCCAGCAGCCACCAGCCAGATACGCAGTATTTT
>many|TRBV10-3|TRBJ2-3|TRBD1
CATRTGALGDTQYF
TGTGCCACCCGGACAGGGGCCCTGGGGGATACGCAGTATTTT
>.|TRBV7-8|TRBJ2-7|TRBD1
CASSSRRQGAPYEHCF
TGTGCCAGCAGCTCTCGAAGACAGGGGGCCCCCTACGAGCACTGCTTC
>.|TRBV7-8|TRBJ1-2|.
CASSLGGFSGYTF
TGTGCCAGCAGCTTAGGGGGGTTTTCTGGCTACACCTTC